Below are 19 T cell receptor beta chains sequenced from a single sample in a study of cytomegalovirus exposure and HLA in healthy donors. PCR was performed using 60 Vbeta and 13 Jbeta primers. Sequencing used immunoSEQ multiplex PCR; TCRdb keeps in-frame clones, though not all of them. Of 95,000 to 100,000 clones in the sample, around a tenth are singletons; the top ten hold 5% to 5.5%. The sample taken for sequencing was PBMCs. These receptors were collected from a man between 50 and 59 years old in good health and CMV-seropositive.

This clone was seen more than once but under ten times. The V and J genes are TRBV6-6 and TRBJ2-1; 8 bases line up with TRBD1. Germline lookup yields CDR1 MNHNY and CDR2 SVGAGI (reference sequence). Germline trimming cut 6 bases from V and 6 bases from J; bases unmatched to any gene: 7. The CDR3 spans 14 residues. CDR3: CASRDRVYRNEQFF. The CDR3 DNA reads as TGTGCCAGCAGGGACAGGGTATATCGCAATGAGCAGTTCTTC.

The chain employs TRBV7-3 and TRBJ1-1, with a weak D call TRBD1 (6 bases). V lost 3 bases to trimming and J lost 6 bases, with 14 bases between them. CDR3 length equals 14 residues. Germline CDR1 is SGHTA and CDR2 is FQGTGA. In DNA, the CDR3 is TGTGCCAGCAGCTTCGGGACACCTGGCGCTGAAGCTTTCTTT. This sequence encodes CASSFGTPGAEAFF.

This clone was counted a few times. This chain uses TRBV7-8 with TRBJ1-4; no clear D gene. This CDR3 spans 15 amino acids. The ends were cut back, 0 bases at V and 12 bases at J, with 17 bases in the middle. Looked up from germline, CDR1 is SGHVS and CDR2 is FQNEAQ. CDR3 protein: CASSLAYEEEEELFF. In DNA, the CDR3 is TGTGCCAGCAGCTTAGCGTACGAAGAAGAGGAGGAACTGTTTTTT.

This chain uses TRBV7-3 with TRBJ2-3, with 9 nucleotides matching TRBD2. V was clipped by 5 bases and J by 0 bases; unmatched bases: 12. There are 18 residues in the CDR3. Per the germline V gene, CDR1 is SGHTA and CDR2 is FQGTGA. Written as DNA, the CDR3 is TGTGCCAGCAGCCTCCGCCGTAGCGGGAGTTTGAGCACAGATACGCAGTATTTT. This gives the protein CASSLRRSGSLSTDTQYF.

This chain connects TRBV6-6 to TRBJ1-2, with 9 bases that match TRBD1. The CDR3 runs to 14 residues. The ends lost 0 bases at V and 6 bases at J; junction bases unmatched: 2. The germline V gene encodes CDR1 MNHNY and CDR2 SVGAGI (reference sequence). CDR3 sequence (DNA): TGTGCCAGCAGTTACTCTGGACAGGGGAATGGCTACACCTTC. Its translation: CASSYSGQGNGYTF.

This clone occurred a few times. This CDR3 reads CASSSYSGTQYF. DNA of the CDR3: TGTGCCAGCAGCTCATACTCCGGGACCCAGTACTTC. V gene TRBV11-2 combines with J gene TRBJ2-5, with D unclear. This CDR3 comprises 12 residues. The V end lost 4 bases, the J end lost 7 bases, and 10 bases lay between the germline ends. CDR1 is SGHAT, CDR2 FQNNGV, per germline.

This sequence joins TRBV28 and TRBJ2-4; TRBD1 agrees at 12 bases. This CDR3 spans 17 amino acids. Germline V lookup: CDR1 MDHEN, CDR2 SYDVKM. The V and J ends lost 6 bases and 5 bases, in that order; junction bases with no gene match: 11. The chain's CDR3 is CASSPGGTGGYENIQYF. The DNA of the CDR3 is TGTGCCAGCAGCCCTGGGGGGACAGGGGGCTACGAAAACATTCAGTACTTC.

This clone came up a few times. The CDR3: CASSETGAGYEQYF. In DNA form, the CDR3 reads TGTGCCAGCAGTGAAACAGGGGCCGGATACGAGCAGTACTTC. This chain links TRBV25-1 with TRBJ2-7; 7 bases align to TRBD1. With V trimmed by 2 bases and J by 4 bases, 5 bases remained unmatched. The CDR3 runs 14 residues. The germline CDR1 and CDR2 sequences are MGHDK and SYGVNS.

The chain links TRBV6-5 to TRBJ2-1, with unresolved D. This CDR3 comprises 14 residues. Between the trimmed V and J ends, which lost 5 bases and 9 bases, there was a span of 17 bases. CDR1 and CDR2 from the germline V gene are MNHEY and SVGAGI. The DNA for the CDR3 is TGTGCCAGCAGTCCGTCCATCCTCCAGTTTGAGCAGTTCTTC. Translating it yields CASSPSILQFEQFF.

CDR3 bases: TGTGCCAGCAGTGAACAGGGGGATACCCACGAGCAGTACTTC. Its protein is CASSEQGDTHEQYF. The genes are TRBV6-1 and TRBJ2-7; 7 bases map to TRBD1. Germline V gives CDR1 MNHNS, CDR2 SASEGT. Trimming removed 2 bases from V and 5 bases from J; junction bases left unmatched: 6. CDR3 length: 14 amino acids.

In this sample, this clone turned up many times. The rearrangement joins TRBV10-3 to TRBJ1-5; maybe TRBD1 (5 bases). Trimming removed 2 bases from V and 7 bases from J, with 12 bases in between. The germline CDR1 and CDR2 sequences are ENHRY and SYGVKD. The CDR3 loop spans 14 amino acids. The CDR3 region is CAISEGGAGQPQHF. The DNA of the CDR3 is TGTGCCATCAGTGAGGGTGGGGCCGGGCAGCCCCAGCATTTT.

The J gene is TRBJ2-3, the V gene TRBV7-6, with no clear D. The germline V gene has CDR1 SGHVS and CDR2 FNYEAQ. Trimming left V 1 base short and J 2 bases short, with 7 bases between. The CDR3 has 14 residues. CDR3 in amino acids: CASSLVSFTDTQYF. The CDR3 DNA reads TGTGCCAGCAGCTTAGTTAGCTTCACAGATACGCAGTATTTT.

The chain combines TRBV4-2 with TRBJ2-1, with 8 bases matching TRBD1. Per germline, CDR1 LGHNA and CDR2 YNFKEQ. With 4 bases clipped from V and 4 bases from J, the junction kept 6 bases outside the gene matches. The CDR3 runs 15 residues. The CDR3 DNA follows: TGTGCCAGCAGCCTTGTGACAGGGGAGTACAATGAGCAGTTCTTC. This translates into CASSLVTGEYNEQFF.

The chain carries TRBV7-6 and TRBJ2-7; 9 bases map to TRBD1. The CDR3 loop spans 14 amino acids. Germline CDR1 SGHVS, CDR2 FNYEAQ. V lost 5 bases and J lost 4; bases outside the gene matches: 6. The CDR3 DNA reads as TGTGCCAGCAGCATCACAGGGGGCAAGTACGAGCAGTACTTC. This encodes CASSITGGKYEQYF.

This clone occurred a few times. The V call is TRBV6-5, the J call TRBJ1-1, with 7 bases fitting TRBD1. CDR3 length equals 16 residues. J lost 1 base, V lost 4 bases, and 9 bases had no gene match. Germline V gene sequence: CDR1 MNHEY, CDR2 SVGAGI. The CDR3 DNA reads TGTGCCAGCAGTTGGGGACGGACAGGTGCGAACACTGAAGCTTTCTTT. Translated: CASSWGRTGANTEAFF.

This chain links TRBV6-5 with TRBJ1-6, with D unresolved. V shed 2 bases and J shed 0 bases, with 5 bases lying between them. This CDR3 has 15 amino acids. The germline gives CDR1 MNHEY, CDR2 SVGAGI. Here the CDR3 reads CASSYGSSYNSPLHF. The DNA for the CDR3 is TGTGCCAGCAGTTACGGGAGCTCCTATAATTCACCCCTCCACTTT.

Only a few counts were recorded for this clone. The rearrangement joins TRBV9 to TRBJ1-2, with a tentative D call TRBD1 (5 bases). The CDR3 covers 16 residues. V shed 2 bases and J shed 5 bases, with 19 bases lying between them. CDR1 is SGDLS, CDR2 YYNGEE, per germline. The CDR3 nucleotides read TGTGCCAGCAGCGTTATGGGGCAGTCCACGTATTATGGCTACACCTTC. Protein product: CASSVMGQSTYYGYTF.

The chain recombines TRBV29-1 with TRBJ1-1; tentatively, D is TRBD1 (5 bases). Deletions cut 7 bases from V and 3 bases from J, with 12 bases between. This CDR3 is built from 12 residues. Germline-derived CDR1 and CDR2 are SQVTM and ANQGSEA. Here the CDR3 reads CSAGGSYTEAFF. The CDR3 bases are TGCAGCGCCGGGGGGTCCTACACTGAAGCTTTCTTT.

CDR3 sequence (DNA): TGTGCCAGCAGCTTCGGACTAGCGGGGCAAGAGACCCAGTACTTC. This encodes CASSFGLAGQETQYF. The rearrangement joins TRBV5-5 to TRBJ2-5; 12 nucleotides agree with TRBD2. Trimming took 2 bases from V and 2 from J; bases not matched to a gene: 1. The V gene's germline CDR1 is SGHKS and CDR2 YYEKEE (reference sequence). The CDR3 runs 15 residues.